The TCR beta chain under discussion was sequenced for a study of T cell repertoires in cytomegalovirus infection. Study details: HLA-C-restricted CMV epitopes, recently identified, and well-studied HLA-B-restricted ones were used by the study. In public TCR beta signatures, there were indications of both CMV infection and matching HLA type. General study points: Cumulative frequency (of public TCR beta family members) identified carriers of CMV plus the relevant HLA. The study found HLA-C-restricted CMV-specific TCR beta clonotypes dominating the ex vivo response.

Remarks on this clonotype: Its target is not known.

Germline assignment: CDR1 SGHRS and CDR2 YFSETQ. The V and J ends lost 4 bases and 4 bases, in that order; junction bases with no gene match: 11. This CDR3 has 16 amino acids. TCRdb re-analysed the reads in MiXCR, keeping a single row per CDR3 protein. The sample comprises 550,000 to 850,000 distinct CDR3 sequences, approximately 33% of which are singletons, and 15% to 20% rests with the top ten. J is TRBJ2-3 and V is TRBV5-1, with 8 nucleotides matching TRBD2. The TCR originated in a human donor in good health (CMV status not recorded). Some clones in this sample may be carry-over from other donors' samples. The specimen comprised cultured PBMCs, sampled from culture after CMV antigen stimulation. The CDR3 DNA reads as TGCGCCAGCAGCCCCCGAAGCGGGGGAGACGCAGATACGCAGTATTTT. This gives the protein CASSPRSGGDADTQYF.